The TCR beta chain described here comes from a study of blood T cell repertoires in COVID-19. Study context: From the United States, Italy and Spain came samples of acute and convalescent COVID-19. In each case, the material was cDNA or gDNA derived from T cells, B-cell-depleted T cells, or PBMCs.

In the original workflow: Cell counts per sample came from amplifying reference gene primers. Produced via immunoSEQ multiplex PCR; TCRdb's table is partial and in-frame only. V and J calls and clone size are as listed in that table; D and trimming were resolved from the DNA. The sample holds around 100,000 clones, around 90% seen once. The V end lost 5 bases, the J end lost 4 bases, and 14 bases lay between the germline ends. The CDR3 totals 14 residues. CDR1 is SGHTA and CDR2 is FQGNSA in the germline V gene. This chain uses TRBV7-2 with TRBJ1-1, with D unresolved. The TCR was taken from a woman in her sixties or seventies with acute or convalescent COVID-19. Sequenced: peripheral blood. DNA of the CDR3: TGTGCCAGCAGCCCCACGAGACATCTCACTGAAGCTTTCTTT. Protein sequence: CASSPTRHLTEAFF.